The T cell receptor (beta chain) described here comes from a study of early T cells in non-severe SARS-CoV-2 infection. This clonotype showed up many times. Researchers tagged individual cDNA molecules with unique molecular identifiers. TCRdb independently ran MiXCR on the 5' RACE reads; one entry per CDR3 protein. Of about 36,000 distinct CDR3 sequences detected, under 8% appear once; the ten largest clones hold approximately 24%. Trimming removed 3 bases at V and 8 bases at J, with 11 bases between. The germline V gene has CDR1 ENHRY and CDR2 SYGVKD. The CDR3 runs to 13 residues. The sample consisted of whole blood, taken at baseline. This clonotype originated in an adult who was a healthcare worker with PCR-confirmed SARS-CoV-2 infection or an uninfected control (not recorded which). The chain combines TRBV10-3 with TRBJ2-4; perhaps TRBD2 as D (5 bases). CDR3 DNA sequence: TGTGCCATCAGTGATGCTCCCGGGGACATTCAGTACTTC. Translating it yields CAISDAPGDIQYF.